These T cell receptor beta chains were read from a single sample in a study of T cell changes during pregnancy in multiple sclerosis. Data came from immunoSEQ multiplex PCR; TCRdb stores just in-frame clones and leaves some out. This repertoire shows about 40,000 clones, approximately 94% found once; its top ten account for around 1.2%. The sample was peripheral blood, taken before pregnancy. All receptors derive from a female donor with multiple sclerosis, enrolled in a pregnancy study. Both conserved end residues are part of each CDR3. The D gene is left open where the match is weak. Only part of the rows carry a size: once, few, many, or a class if the clone is expanded.

v_call: TRBV19; clone_size: -; d_call: TRBD1; j_call: TRBJ2-2; cdr3_nt: TGTGCCAGTAGTGGGACAGGGGGCAGTAACGGGGAGCTGTTTTTT; cdr3_aa: CASSGTGGSNGELFF
v_call: TRBV5-6; clone_size: -; d_call: -; j_call: TRBJ2-7; cdr3_nt: TGTGCCAGCAGCTTGGATAGCCCCATTCCCGGGGATGGTGAGCAGTACTTC; cdr3_aa: CASSLDSPIPGDGEQYF
v_call: TRBV4-3; clone_size: -; d_call: -; j_call: TRBJ2-7; cdr3_nt: TGCGCCAGCAGCCCTTACCCAGGGGGGACCTACGAGCAGTACTTC; cdr3_aa: CASSPYPGGTYEQYF
v_call: TRBV28; clone_size: -; d_call: TRBD2; j_call: TRBJ2-1; cdr3_nt: TGTGCCAGCAGCGAGACTAGCGGGGGGACCTACAATGAGCAGTTCTTC; cdr3_aa: CASSETSGGTYNEQFF
v_call: TRBV18; clone_size: -; d_call: -; j_call: TRBJ1-2; cdr3_nt: TGTGCCAGCTCACCAGGGGCAAACTATGGCTACACCTTC; cdr3_aa: CASSPGANYGYTF
v_call: TRBV19; clone_size: -; d_call: TRBD2; j_call: TRBJ2-7; cdr3_nt: TGTGCCAGTAGTCGCAAACTAGCGGGGCTTATCTACGAGCAGTACTTC; cdr3_aa: CASSRKLAGLIYEQYF
v_call: TRBV4-1; clone_size: -; d_call: TRBD1; j_call: TRBJ1-1; cdr3_nt: TGCGCCAGCAGCTCCCCTCTAGGGACAGTGAACACTGAAGCTTTCTTT; cdr3_aa: CASSSPLGTVNTEAFF
v_call: TRBV28; clone_size: -; d_call: TRBD1; j_call: TRBJ2-1; cdr3_nt: TGTGCCAGCAGAATGGCCAGGGGGAATGAGCAGTTCTTC; cdr3_aa: CASRMARGNEQFF
v_call: TRBV5-1; clone_size: -; d_call: -; j_call: TRBJ2-1; cdr3_nt: TGCGCCAGCAGCAGGATAGCAGGGAACTCCTACAATGAGCAGTTCTTC; cdr3_aa: CASSRIAGNSYNEQFF
v_call: TRBV4-2; clone_size: -; d_call: TRBD2; j_call: TRBJ2-1; cdr3_nt: TGTGCCAGCAGCCCTCTCCCTCCGGGACTAGCTGTTGGCGATGAGCAGTTCTTC; cdr3_aa: CASSPLPPGLAVGDEQFF
v_call: TRBV25-1; clone_size: -; d_call: -; j_call: TRBJ1-1; cdr3_nt: TGTGCCAGCAGTGAATTAGGGACGAAGGGGAGGCCTGAAGCTTTCTTT; cdr3_aa: CASSELGTKGRPEAFF
v_call: TRBV19; clone_size: once; d_call: -; j_call: TRBJ2-3; cdr3_nt: TGTGCCAGTACCAAACGAGGCTTGGAAGGAGATACGCAGTATTTT; cdr3_aa: CASTKRGLEGDTQYF
v_call: TRBV6-4; clone_size: -; d_call: -; j_call: TRBJ1-1; cdr3_nt: TGTGCCAGCAGTGACTCACGGCAGGGGATCACTGAAGCTTTCTTT; cdr3_aa: CASSDSRQGITEAFF
v_call: TRBV5-4; clone_size: once; d_call: TRBD1; j_call: TRBJ1-1; cdr3_nt: TGTGCCAGCAGCGTATCACAGGGGGCCGACACTGAAGCTTTCTTT; cdr3_aa: CASSVSQGADTEAFF
v_call: TRBV19; clone_size: -; d_call: TRBD2; j_call: TRBJ2-7; cdr3_nt: TGTGCCACCAGCGGGAGGGCCTACGAGCAGTACTTC; cdr3_aa: CATSGRAYEQYF
v_call: TRBV18; clone_size: -; d_call: TRBD2; j_call: TRBJ2-1; cdr3_nt: TGTGCCAGCTCACCCAGGGAGGGGTACAATGAGCAGTTCTTC; cdr3_aa: CASSPREGYNEQFF
v_call: TRBV11-2; clone_size: -; d_call: -; j_call: TRBJ1-2; cdr3_nt: TGTGCCAGCAGCTTACGGGGTGTCGATGGCTACACCTTC; cdr3_aa: CASSLRGVDGYTF
v_call: TRBV2; clone_size: -; d_call: TRBD2; j_call: TRBJ2-3; cdr3_nt: TGTGCCAGCAGTGAAATCGGCGGGAGGGCCGTCACAGATACGCAGTATTTT; cdr3_aa: CASSEIGGRAVTDTQYF
v_call: TRBV23-1; clone_size: -; d_call: TRBD2; j_call: TRBJ2-3; cdr3_nt: TGCGCCAGCAGTCACCTCTTATGGGCGGGAGGGCCTGTCGGCACAGATACGCAGTATTTT; cdr3_aa: CASSHLLWAGGPVGTDTQYF
v_call: TRBV28; clone_size: -; d_call: TRBD2; j_call: TRBJ2-3; cdr3_nt: TGTGCCAGCAGTTTGGGAGGGAGAGATACGCAGTATTTT; cdr3_aa: CASSLGGRDTQYF
v_call: TRBV9; clone_size: -; d_call: -; j_call: TRBJ2-7; cdr3_nt: TGTGCCAGCAGCGTAGAAGACAGCGTCAACGAGCAGTACTTC; cdr3_aa: CASSVEDSVNEQYF
v_call: TRBV7-2; clone_size: -; d_call: -; j_call: TRBJ2-3; cdr3_nt: TGTGCCAGCAGCTCGAGAATAGCAGATACGCAGTATTTT; cdr3_aa: CASSSRIADTQYF
v_call: TRBV28; clone_size: once; d_call: TRBD1; j_call: TRBJ1-5; cdr3_nt: TGTGCCAGCAGAGTACCAGGGGGCGCCGGATATCAGCCCCAGCATTTT; cdr3_aa: CASRVPGGAGYQPQHF
v_call: TRBV19; clone_size: -; d_call: -; j_call: TRBJ1-5; cdr3_nt: TGTGCCAGTAATATTCTAAGGGGGCCCCAGCATTTT; cdr3_aa: CASNILRGPQHF
v_call: TRBV6-5; clone_size: -; d_call: -; j_call: TRBJ2-5; cdr3_nt: TGTGCCAGCAACCGAGCGGCCCAAGAGACCCAGTACTTC; cdr3_aa: CASNRAAQETQYF
v_call: TRBV4-3; clone_size: once; d_call: TRBD2; j_call: TRBJ2-6; cdr3_nt: TGCGCCAGCAGCCAAGGGACTAGCAGCTCTGGGGCCAACGTCCTGACTTTC; cdr3_aa: CASSQGTSSSGANVLTF
v_call: TRBV10-3; clone_size: once; d_call: -; j_call: TRBJ2-7; cdr3_nt: TGTGCCATCAGTGAGGGCCCCTCCTACGAGCAGTACTTC; cdr3_aa: CAISEGPSYEQYF
v_call: TRBV2; clone_size: few; d_call: TRBD1; j_call: TRBJ2-3; cdr3_nt: TGTGCCAGCACGGGACAGGGGTTGAGCACAGATACGCAGTATTTT; cdr3_aa: CASTGQGLSTDTQYF
v_call: TRBV7-9; clone_size: -; d_call: -; j_call: TRBJ2-1; cdr3_nt: TGTGCCAGCAGCTTAGCGGGGGGGCAATTGAATGAGCAGTTCTTC; cdr3_aa: CASSLAGGQLNEQFF
v_call: TRBV5-1; clone_size: -; d_call: TRBD1; j_call: TRBJ1-1; cdr3_nt: TGCGCCAGCAGCACCCAGACAGGGGATAACACTGAAGCTTTCTTT; cdr3_aa: CASSTQTGDNTEAFF
v_call: TRBV7-2; clone_size: -; d_call: -; j_call: TRBJ2-3; cdr3_nt: TGTGCCAGCAGCTTAACCTACAGGGCTGGCACAGATACGCAGTATTTT; cdr3_aa: CASSLTYRAGTDTQYF
v_call: TRBV7-3; clone_size: -; d_call: TRBD2; j_call: TRBJ2-1; cdr3_nt: TGTGCCAGCAGCTCACACCCTAGCGGCTACAATGAGCAGTTCTTC; cdr3_aa: CASSSHPSGYNEQFF
v_call: TRBV4-2; clone_size: medium-sized; d_call: -; j_call: TRBJ1-1; cdr3_nt: TGTGCCAGCAGCCAAGATGAGACAGAGAACACTGAAGCTTTCTTT; cdr3_aa: CASSQDETENTEAFF